The 27 T cell receptor beta chains below all came from one sample that was sequenced in a study of blood T cell repertoires in COVID-19. TCRdb's table, derived via immunoSEQ multiplex PCR, lists solely in-frame clones and lacks some. The sample contains 150,000 to 200,000 clones, about 74% of which appear only once. The sample consisted of peripheral blood. The receptors here all came from a woman older than 75 with acute or convalescent COVID-19.

V is TRBV2 and J is TRBJ2-2, with 9 bases aligning to TRBD1. The junction had 0 bases not matched to a gene; V was cut back by 3 bases and J by 1 base. Germline loops: CDR1 SNHLY, CDR2 FYNNEI. This CDR3 region has 15 residues. The DNA of the CDR3 is TGTGCCAGCAGTGAGGGACAGGGGAACACCGGGGAGCTGTTTTTT. It translates to CASSEGQGNTGELFF.

This clone has more than one count but fewer than ten. This chain links TRBV28 with TRBJ1-2; 10 positions match TRBD1. Germline-derived CDR1 and CDR2 are MDHEN and SYDVKM. The CDR3 has 16 amino acids. After removal of 4 bases from V and 4 bases from J, the junction contained 9 bases not matched to a gene. Written as DNA, the CDR3 is TGTGCCAGCAGTTCACCGGGACAGGGGCGAGGCTATGGCTACACCTTC. Amino acids: CASSSPGQGRGYGYTF.

The chain employs TRBV18 and TRBJ2-5; perhaps TRBD2 as D (6 bases). The CDR3 runs to 16 residues. Germline V CDR1 and CDR2: KGHSH, LQKENI. The ends were cut back, 3 bases at V and 2 bases at J, with 16 bases in the middle. The CDR3 coding sequence is TGTGCCAGCTCACCTTATTTTAGCGGAGAACAAGAGACCCAGTACTTC. Protein sequence: CASSPYFSGEQETQYF.

The V call is TRBV2, the J call TRBJ1-1; 10 bases map to TRBD1. This CDR3 region has 16 residues. The ends lost 3 bases at V and 1 base at J; junction bases unmatched: 5. CDR1 is SNHLY, CDR2 FYNNEI, per germline. CDR3 bases: TGTGCCAGCAGTGATCCGGGACAGGGGACGAACACTGAAGCTTTCTTT. Its translation is CASSDPGQGTNTEAFF.

V is TRBV9 and J is TRBJ2-1; TRBD2 matches 14 bases. This CDR3 spans 19 amino acids. Looked up from germline, CDR1 is SGDLS and CDR2 is YYNGEE. Trimming cost V 0 bases and J 1 base; bases outside gene matches: 6. The CDR3 DNA is TGTGCCAGCAGCGTAGTCGGGACTAGCGGGAGCGGGTCCTACAATGAGCAGTTCTTC. Translating it yields CASSVVGTSGSGSYNEQFF.

The gene calls are TRBV7-2 and TRBJ2-7; D perhaps matches TRBD2 (6 bases). V lost 3 bases to trimming and J lost 3 bases, with 12 bases between them. The germline gives CDR1 SGHTA, CDR2 FQGNSA. The CDR3 totals 14 residues. The CDR3 sequence is CASSFSGAIYEQYF. In nucleotides, the CDR3 is TGTGCCAGCAGCTTTAGCGGAGCGATCTACGAGCAGTACTTC. The full variable domain, in which reference TRBV7-2 and TRBJ2-7 provide the parts outside the CDR3, is GAGVSQSPSNKVTEKGKDVELRCDPISGHTALYWYRQSLGQGLEFLIYFQGNSAPDKSGLPSDRFSAERTGGSVSTLTIQRTQQEDSAVYLCASSFSGAIYEQYFGPGTRLTVT.

The chain has TRBV2 and TRBJ1-5, with no clear D. This CDR3 spans 13 amino acids. Deletions cut 3 bases from V and 1 base from J, with 4 bases between. Germline V gene lookup returns CDR1 SNHLY and CDR2 FYNNEI. The DNA for the CDR3 is TGTGCCAGCAGTGAGGAGAGCAATCAGCCCCAGCATTTT. Protein: CASSEESNQPQHF.

The chain employs TRBV2 and TRBJ2-1; D call uncertain. The CDR3 spans 14 residues. Germline CDR1 is SNHLY and CDR2 is FYNNEI. The V and J ends lost 3 bases and 6 bases respectively, with 12 bases between them. The CDR3 sequence is CASSEASWSNEQFF. The CDR3 DNA sequence: TGTGCCAGCAGTGAGGCTAGTTGGTCCAATGAGCAGTTCTTC.

This clone was seen a few times. V is TRBV14 and J is TRBJ1-1; D gene unclear. The CDR3 sequence is 12 residues long. In germline, CDR1 is SGHDN, CDR2 FVKESK. The germline V and J ends were trimmed by 5 bases and 7 bases, with 11 bases remaining between them. CDR3 region: CASSTGLSEAFF. The DNA of the CDR3 is TGTGCCAGCAGCACGGGTCTCAGTGAAGCTTTCTTT. Looking up the rest from reference TRBV14 and TRBJ1-1 gives the full variable domain: EAGVTQFPSHSVIEKGQTVTLRCDPISGHDNLYWYRRVMGKEIKFLLHFVKESKQDESGMPNNRFLAERTGGTYSTLKVQPAELEDSGVYFCASSTGLSEAFFGQGTRLTVV.

The genes are TRBV7-2 and TRBJ2-1, with 7 bases aligning to TRBD2. The CDR3 covers 15 residues. Germline V gene sequence: CDR1 SGHTA, CDR2 FQGNSA. V dropped 7 bases and J dropped 5; count of bases not matched to a gene: 11. CDR3 nucleotides: TGTGCCAGCACCTACGAGGTAGCGGGCCACAATGAGCAGTTCTTC. Translating gives CASTYEVAGHNEQFF. The entire variable domain, with the rest obtained from reference TRBV7-2 and TRBJ2-1, is as follows: GAGVSQSPSNKVTEKGKDVELRCDPISGHTALYWYRQSLGQGLEFLIYFQGNSAPDKSGLPSDRFSAERTGGSVSTLTIQRTQQEDSAVYLCASTYEVAGHNEQFFGPGTRLTVL.

The V and J genes are TRBV18 and TRBJ2-5; TRBD2 aligns across 8 bases. This CDR3 spans 14 amino acids. The germline V gene has CDR1 KGHSH and CDR2 LQKENI. V was clipped by 0 bases and J by 5 bases; unmatched bases: 2. The CDR3 region is CASSPPSSGETQYF. The CDR3 DNA sequence: TGTGCCAGCTCACCACCCTCTAGCGGGGAGACCCAGTACTTC.

This clone was detected ten times or more. This chain links TRBV18 with TRBJ1-2; 9 positions agree with TRBD1. The CDR3 runs 15 residues. V was clipped by 3 bases and J by 7 bases; unmatched bases: 9. CDR1 is KGHSH and CDR2 is LQKENI in the germline V gene. In nucleotides, the CDR3 is TGTGCCAGCTCACCGACGACAGGGGGTCCTGCTGGCTACACCTTC. This sequence encodes CASSPTTGGPAGYTF. Looking up the rest from reference TRBV18 and TRBJ1-2 gives the full variable domain: NAGVMQNPRHLVRRRGQEARLRCSPMKGHSHVYWYRQLPEEGLKFMVYLQKENIIDESGMPKERFSAEFPKEGPSILRIQQVVRGDSAAYFCASSPTTGGPAGYTFGSGTRLTVV.

CDR3 nucleotides: TGTGCCAGCAGCGCACCGGGACAGGAACTCAATCAGCCCCAGCATTTT. The encoded protein is CASSAPGQELNQPQHF. V and J are TRBV21-1 and TRBJ1-5; TRBD1 is the table's D call and was not checked against the DNA. TRBV21-1 is deemed a pseudogene. This CDR3 contains 16 residues.

The chain joins TRBV20-1 to TRBJ1-5, with D tentatively TRBD1 (6 bases). The CDR3 consists of 15 residues. Looked up from germline, CDR1 is DFQATT and CDR2 is SNEGSKA (reference sequence). V shed 3 bases and J shed 3 bases, with 15 bases lying between them. The CDR3 DNA sequence: TGCAGTGCTAGTCCCCCAGGGGCGTTCAATCAGCCCCAGCATTTT. Translation gives CSASPPGAFNQPQHF.

The V gene is TRBV5-1, the J gene TRBJ2-5, with 10 bases that match TRBD1. The CDR3 covers 14 residues. Unmatched junction bases numbered 4, after V lost 7 bases and J lost 1 base. Germline CDR1 reads SGHRS; CDR2 reads YFSETQ. The CDR3 reads CASGTGDVQETQYF. DNA for the CDR3: TGCGCCAGCGGGACAGGGGATGTCCAAGAGACCCAGTACTTC.

The genes are TRBV9 and TRBJ1-2; D possibly corresponds to TRBD1 (6 bases). The ends were cut back, 0 bases at V and 7 bases at J, with 13 bases in the middle. The CDR3 is 14 amino acids. Per the germline V gene, CDR1 is SGDLS and CDR2 is YYNGEE. CDR3 amino acids: CASSVGVGAGGYTF. CDR3 sequence (DNA): TGTGCCAGCAGCGTAGGTGTGGGGGCAGGTGGCTACACCTTC.

In its sample, this clone was seen once. The rearrangement joins TRBV10-3 to TRBJ1-1; D is ambiguous. The CDR3 spans 12 residues. Germline values: CDR1 ENHRY, CDR2 SYGVKD. Trimming left V 4 bases short and J 1 base short, with 4 bases between. Here the CDR3 DNA reads TGTGCCATCAGTGGCAGGAACACTGAAGCTTTCTTT. Its translation is CAISGRNTEAFF.

V and J are TRBV10-1 and TRBJ2-1, with a tentative D call TRBD2 (5 bases). The CDR3 runs to 15 residues. Trimming took 0 bases from V and 8 from J, leaving 14 bases between them. CDR1 WNHNN and CDR2 SYGVQD come from the germline V gene (reference sequence). This chain's CDR3 is CASSESLPNGDEQFF. CDR3 sequence (DNA): TGCGCCAGCAGTGAGTCGCTGCCAAACGGGGATGAGCAGTTCTTC.

This chain connects TRBV29-1 to TRBJ1-5; unclear D gene. This CDR3 is 14 amino acids long. Germline values: CDR1 SQVTM, CDR2 ANQGSEA. Trimming removed 4 bases at V and 7 bases at J, with 17 bases between. The CDR3 DNA is TGCAGCGTTGGCTTCGGTGCCCCCGGGCAGCCCCAGCATTTT. It encodes CSVGFGAPGQPQHF.

This rearrangement joins TRBV6-6 to TRBJ2-2, with 10 bases that match TRBD2. This CDR3 region has 18 residues. V dropped 6 bases and J dropped 1; count of bases not matched to a gene: 11. In germline, CDR1 is MNHNY, CDR2 SVGAGI (reference sequence). The CDR3 DNA sequence: TGTGCCAGCAGCCGAGAAACTAGCGGGATTAAGAACACCGGGGAGCTGTTTTTT. This sequence encodes CASSRETSGIKNTGELFF.

This clone was counted between two and nine times. The chain joins TRBV18 to TRBJ1-4, with 8 bases that match TRBD1. The CDR3 has 15 amino acids. The ends lost 5 bases at V and 10 bases at J; junction bases unmatched: 12. The germline V gene encodes CDR1 KGHSH and CDR2 LQKENI. The CDR3: CASSSSGTGSGKLFF. As DNA, the CDR3 is TGTGCCAGCTCATCATCCGGGACAGGTAGTGGAAAACTGTTTTTT.

The J gene is TRBJ2-4, the V gene TRBV19; weak D call: TRBD1 (5 bases). The CDR3 spans 14 residues. V gave up 4 bases and J gave up 9 bases, with 16 bases separating them. The germline V gene encodes CDR1 LNHDA and CDR2 SQIVND (reference sequence). The CDR3 DNA sequence: TGTGCCAGTAGTAACAGACAGTGGGTCGCCATTCAGTACTTC. This encodes CASSNRQWVAIQYF.

About this clone: Its ends do not fully match the called genes, so a read error is possible. For the CDR3, the DNA is TGTGCCAGCAGTGAAGAGGCGGGAAGGGGTGGATTT. Amino acid sequence: CASSEEAGRGGF. The gene calls are TRBV6-1 and TRBJ1-6, with D maybe TRBD1 (5 bases). This CDR3 is built from 12 residues. Germline V lookup: CDR1 MNHNS, CDR2 SASEGT.

The chain uses TRBV28 and TRBJ1-6, with 9 bases matching TRBD1. CDR1 is MDHEN, CDR2 SYDVKM, per germline. V shed 4 bases, J shed 9 bases, and the junction held 7 bases outside the gene matches. The CDR3 spans 15 residues. The CDR3 loop reads CASSSKYRGPSPLHF. The DNA of the CDR3 is TGTGCCAGCAGTTCTAAATACAGGGGGCCTTCACCCCTCCACTTT.

Written as DNA, the CDR3 is TGTGCCAGCAGCCCGGGACAGCTTGACTCCTACGAGCAGTACTTC. This sequence encodes CASSPGQLDSYEQYF. The J gene is TRBJ2-7, the V gene TRBV9; 7 positions match TRBD1. The CDR3 runs to 15 residues. Germline CDR1 and CDR2: SGDLS and YYNGEE. V lost 4 bases, J lost 0 bases, and 7 bases stayed unmatched.

The chain is built from TRBV19 and TRBJ1-1; a possible D gene is TRBD1 (5 bases). The germline CDR1 and CDR2 sequences are LNHDA and SQIVND (reference sequence). This CDR3 spans 18 amino acids. Trimming left V 3 bases short and J 4 bases short, with 24 bases between. The DNA for the CDR3 is TGTGCCAGTAGTATGTACGGGGCGACGGCACTCGGGGGCACTGAAGCTTTCTTT. Amino acid sequence: CASSMYGATALGGTEAFF.

The chain combines TRBV6-5 with TRBJ2-5; tentatively, D is TRBD2 (5 bases). CDR3 size: 13 residues. Trimming took off 6 bases at V and 3 bases at J, with 11 bases between the two ends. Germline V gives CDR1 MNHEY, CDR2 SVGAGI. The CDR3 bases are TGTGCCAGCAGACAGACGGGAAAAGAGACCCAGTACTTC. Amino acids: CASRQTGKETQYF.